This TCR beta chain was retrieved from a study of Ad26.COV2.S vaccination and SARS-CoV-2 variants. About the study: Ad26.COV2.S given intramuscularly, once or twice 56 days apart. The study, taken as a whole, reports: Breadth and depth estimates from TCRs may understate total T cell responses.

TCRdb's copy holds only in-frame clones and misses some; the assay was immunoSEQ multiplex PCR. The repertoire holds more than 300,000 clones, with around 88% as singletons. Indicated treatment: around 19 received Ad26.COV2.S at low or high dose, single or two shots; 5 received placebo; per-sample allocation not given. Collection of samples fell on day 63 after the first vaccine or placebo injection. This vaccine is an Ad26 vector that expresses the Wuhan-strain SARS-CoV-2 spike. Notes on this clone: Its specificity is unknown.

The CDR3 consists of 12 residues. Trimming stripped 4 bases from V and 9 bases from J, with 10 bases between. This receptor was taken from a person aged 18 to 65 who received the Ad26.COV2.S COVID-19 vaccine or a placebo. The specimen comprised peripheral blood, sampled in a trial of Ad26.COV2.S vaccine versus placebo. V and J are TRBV12-3 or TRBV12-4 and TRBJ1-5; no reliable D call. The CDR3 DNA reads TGTGCCAGCAGTTCTGAAGTGTCGCCCCAGCATTTT. It codes for CASSSEVSPQHF.